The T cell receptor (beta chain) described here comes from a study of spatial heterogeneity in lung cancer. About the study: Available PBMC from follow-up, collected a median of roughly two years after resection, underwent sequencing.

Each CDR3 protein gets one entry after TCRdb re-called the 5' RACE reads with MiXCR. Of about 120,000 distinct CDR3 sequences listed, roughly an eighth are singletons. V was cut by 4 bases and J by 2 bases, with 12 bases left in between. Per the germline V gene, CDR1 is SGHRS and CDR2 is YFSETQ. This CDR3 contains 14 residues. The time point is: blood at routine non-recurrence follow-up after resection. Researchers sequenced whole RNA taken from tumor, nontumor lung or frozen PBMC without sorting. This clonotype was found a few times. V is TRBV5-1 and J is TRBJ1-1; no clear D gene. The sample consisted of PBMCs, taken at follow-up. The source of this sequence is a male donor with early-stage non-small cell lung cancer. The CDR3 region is CASSQSQTNTEAFF. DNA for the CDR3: TGCGCCAGCAGCCAATCACAGACCAACACTGAAGCTTTCTTT.